These T cell receptor beta chains were read from a single sample in a study of shared clonotypes between healthy human individuals. TCRdb's table, derived via immunoSEQ multiplex PCR, lists solely in-frame clones and lacks some. The sample includes about 2 million clones, approximately 94% of them seen just once. Sequencing was carried out using naive CD8+ T cells sorted from blood. The receptors originated from a young man in good health. Both conserved end residues are part of each CDR3. The order of the fields is clone size, J gene, V gene, D gene, CDR3 protein, CDR3 DNA. D genes are given only for firm matches. Clone sizes are given selectively: once, few, many, or a class where the clone is expanded.

abundance: .; j_gene: TRBJ2-7; v_gene: TRBV5-6; d_gene: .; CDR3aa: CASRPQGTTYEQYF; CDR3nt: TGTGCCAGCAGGCCTCAGGGGACTACCTACGAGCAGTACTTC
abundance: .; j_gene: TRBJ2-5; v_gene: TRBV5-1; d_gene: TRBD1; CDR3aa: CASSFGTADQETQYF; CDR3nt: TGCGCCAGCAGCTTCGGGACAGCCGACCAAGAGACCCAGTACTTC
abundance: once; j_gene: TRBJ2-7; v_gene: TRBV6-1; d_gene: TRBD1; CDR3aa: CASSDYSLGQGYEQYF; CDR3nt: TGTGCCAGCAGTGATTACTCCTTAGGACAGGGGTACGAGCAGTACTTC
abundance: .; j_gene: TRBJ2-1; v_gene: TRBV6-5; d_gene: .; CDR3aa: CASRPLGEEQFF; CDR3nt: TGTGCCAGCAGGCCCCTGGGGGAGGAGCAGTTCTTC
abundance: .; j_gene: TRBJ1-1; v_gene: TRBV18; d_gene: TRBD1; CDR3aa: CASSPSRGRNTEAFF; CDR3nt: TGTGCCAGCTCACCCTCCAGGGGGAGGAACACTGAAGCTTTCTTT
abundance: .; j_gene: TRBJ2-7; v_gene: TRBV7-8; d_gene: .; CDR3aa: CASSLRRDYEQYF; CDR3nt: TGTGCCAGCAGCTTACGGCGGGACTACGAGCAGTACTTC
abundance: .; j_gene: TRBJ1-1; v_gene: TRBV6-5; d_gene: .; CDR3aa: CARGGRTEAFF; CDR3nt: TGTGCCAGAGGGGGTAGGACTGAAGCTTTCTTT
abundance: .; j_gene: TRBJ2-3; v_gene: TRBV7-9; d_gene: TRBD2; CDR3aa: CASSSTSGPTDTQYF; CDR3nt: TGTGCCAGCAGCTCAACTAGCGGGCCCACAGATACGCAGTATTTT
abundance: .; j_gene: TRBJ1-4; v_gene: TRBV5-4; d_gene: .; CDR3aa: CASSLRGTHEKLFF; CDR3nt: TGTGCCAGCAGCTTGAGGGGCACCCACGAAAAACTGTTTTTT
abundance: .; j_gene: TRBJ2-3; v_gene: TRBV5-1; d_gene: .; CDR3aa: CASCWGDTDTQYF; CDR3nt: TGCGCCAGCTGCTGGGGGGACACAGATACGCAGTATTTT
abundance: .; j_gene: TRBJ1-1; v_gene: TRBV27; d_gene: .; CDR3aa: CASSRGSMNTEAFF; CDR3nt: TGTGCCAGCAGCCGGGGTAGCATGAACACTGAAGCTTTCTTT
abundance: .; j_gene: TRBJ2-7; v_gene: TRBV5-5; d_gene: .; CDR3aa: CASTRGIVDSPYEQYF; CDR3nt: TGTGCCAGCACCAGGGGTATTGTAGACAGTCCCTACGAGCAGTACTTC
abundance: .; j_gene: TRBJ1-2; v_gene: TRBV28; d_gene: .; CDR3aa: CASSFPLYGYTF; CDR3nt: TGTGCCAGCAGTTTCCCCCTCTATGGCTACACCTTC
abundance: .; j_gene: TRBJ1-1; v_gene: TRBV30; d_gene: .; CDR3aa: CAWSVQGVTEAFF; CDR3nt: TGTGCCTGGAGTGTCCAGGGTGTCACTGAAGCTTTCTTT
abundance: .; j_gene: TRBJ2-7; v_gene: TRBV27; d_gene: .; CDR3aa: CASSLTGPYEQYF; CDR3nt: TGTGCCAGCAGTTTAACGGGACCCTACGAGCAGTACTTC
abundance: .; j_gene: TRBJ1-6; v_gene: TRBV5-4; d_gene: .; CDR3aa: CASSLIQDTYSPLHF; CDR3nt: TGTGCCAGCAGCTTGATTCAGGACACATATTCACCCCTCCACTTT